This TCR beta chain was captured by sequencing in a study of T-cell reconstitution after alpha-beta-depleted transplantation in children. Germline lookup yields CDR1 MNHEY and CDR2 SVGAGI. The CDR3 runs to 16 residues. V was trimmed by 0 bases and J by 2 bases, leaving 8 bases between them. This clonotype showed up many times. The authors prepared the TCRbeta library with unique molecular identifiers. MiXCR was run by TCRdb on the PCR reads, yielding one entry per CDR3 protein. The sample carries 150,000 to 200,000 distinct CDR3 sequences, approximately 7% recorded once. This specimen was PBMCs from the stem cell graft donor, taken from the stem cell graft. The receptor was isolated from a human donor who donated a stem cell graft to a child with Wiskott-Aldrich syndrome. This chain links TRBV6-5 with TRBJ2-6, with no clear D. CDR3 in amino acids: CASSYSIWAGANVLTF. The CDR3 coding sequence is TGTGCCAGCAGTTACTCGATATGGGCTGGGGCCAACGTCCTGACTTTC.